These 7 T cell receptor beta chains share one sample of origin, sequenced in a study of beta chain features in type 1 diabetes. The entirety of the isolated RNA underwent reverse transcription, so expressed TCRB transcripts were sequenced. This table comes from immunoSEQ multiplex PCR, and its TCRdb copy is limited to in-frame clones, with some not included. The data contain roughly 42,000 clones, approximately 49% of them singletons. The sample consisted of stem cell memory CD4+ T cells from blood. All receptors come from a woman in her twenties or thirties in good health.

This clone turned up a few times. The chain recombines TRBV27 with TRBJ2-7; possible D gene TRBD1, 6 bases. This CDR3 contains 14 residues. Germline loops: CDR1 MNHEY, CDR2 SMNVEV (reference sequence). Trimming shortened V by 6 bases and J by 1 base, and 13 bases separated the two germline ends. The CDR3 DNA sequence: TGTGCCAGCAGGGGGAACAGGGTTTCCTACGAGCAGTACTTC. Encoded protein: CASRGNRVSYEQYF.

The rearrangement links TRBV5-1 to TRBJ2-5, with D possibly being TRBD2 (5 bases). CDR3 size: 13 residues. Trimming left V 4 bases short and J 1 base short, with 8 bases between. Germline V lookup: CDR1 SGHRS, CDR2 YFSETQ. CDR3 sequence reads: CASSVGVQETQYF. The CDR3 nucleotides are TGCGCCAGCAGCGTCGGGGTCCAAGAGACCCAGTACTTC.

The chain has TRBV28 and TRBJ2-1; D call uncertain. The CDR3 is 12 amino acids. V lost 4 bases and J 11 bases, leaving 12 bases between the germline ends. The germline V gene encodes CDR1 MDHEN and CDR2 SYDVKM. The CDR3 is CASSSVATKQFF. The DNA of the CDR3 is TGTGCCAGCAGTTCCGTAGCCACAAAGCAGTTCTTC.

The V call is TRBV7-9, the J call TRBJ1-4; 8 nucleotides align to TRBD1. The CDR3 consists of 17 residues. The V and J ends lost 0 bases and 2 bases, in that order; junction bases with no gene match: 5. Germline CDR1 is SEHNR and CDR2 is FQNEAQ (reference sequence). The CDR3, as DNA: TGTGCCAGCAGCTTAGCTTCAGGGGGCCATACTAATGAAAAACTGTTTTTT. This translates into CASSLASGGHTNEKLFF. Based on the CDR3 plus reference TRBV7-9 and TRBJ1-4, the full variable domain is DTGVSQNPRHKITKRGQNVTFRCDPISEHNRLYWYRQTLGQGPEFLTYFQNEAQLEKSRLLSDRFSAERPKGSFSTLEIQRTEQGDSAMYLCASSLASGGHTNEKLFFGSGTQLSVL.

The chain joins TRBV7-9 to TRBJ1-2; D remains unclear. Germline CDR1 SEHNR, CDR2 FQNEAQ (reference sequence). The CDR3 extends over 11 amino acids. The V end was cut by 3 bases, the J end by 6 bases, with 5 bases between. In DNA, the CDR3 is TGTGCCAGCAGCTTTACTAATGGCTACACCTTC. Its translation: CASSFTNGYTF.

The CDR3 is CSVEPTGGSYEQYF. Written as DNA, the CDR3 is TGCAGCGTTGAACCAACAGGGGGCTCCTACGAGCAGTACTTC. The chain employs TRBV29-1 and TRBJ2-7; 8 bases map to TRBD1. V lost 2 bases to trimming and J lost 0 bases; unmatched junction nucleotides: 3. The CDR3 spans 14 residues. The germline gives CDR1 SQVTM, CDR2 ANQGSEA.

This chain joins TRBV15 and TRBJ2-1, with 7 bases that match TRBD2. The length of the CDR3 is 15 residues. The germline gives CDR1 LNHNV, CDR2 YYDKDF (reference sequence). With 4 bases clipped from V and 0 bases from J, the junction kept 3 bases outside the gene matches. The chain's CDR3 is CATSIPSGSYNEQFF. The DNA for the CDR3 is TGTGCCACCAGCATACCTAGCGGCTCCTACAATGAGCAGTTCTTC.